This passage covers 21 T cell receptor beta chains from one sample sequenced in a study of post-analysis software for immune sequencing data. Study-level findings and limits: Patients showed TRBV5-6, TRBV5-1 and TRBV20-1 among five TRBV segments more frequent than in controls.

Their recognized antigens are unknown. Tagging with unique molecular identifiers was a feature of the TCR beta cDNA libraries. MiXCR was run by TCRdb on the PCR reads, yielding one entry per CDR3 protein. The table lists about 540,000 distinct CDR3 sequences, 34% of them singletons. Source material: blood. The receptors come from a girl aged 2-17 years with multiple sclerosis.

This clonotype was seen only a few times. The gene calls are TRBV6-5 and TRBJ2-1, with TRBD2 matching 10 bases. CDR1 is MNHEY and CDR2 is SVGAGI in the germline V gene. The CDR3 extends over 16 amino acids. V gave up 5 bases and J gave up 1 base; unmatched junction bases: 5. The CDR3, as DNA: TGTGCCAGCAGTCCCCTAGCGGGGGCGTCCTACAATGAGCAGTTCTTC. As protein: CASSPLAGASYNEQFF.

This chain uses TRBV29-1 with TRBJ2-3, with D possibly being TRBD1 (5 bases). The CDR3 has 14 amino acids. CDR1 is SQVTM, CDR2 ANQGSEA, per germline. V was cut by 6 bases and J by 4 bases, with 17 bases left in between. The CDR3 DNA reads TGCAGCGTCGTGACAGTGACCCTGCCAGATACGCAGTATTTT. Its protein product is CSVVTVTLPDTQYF.

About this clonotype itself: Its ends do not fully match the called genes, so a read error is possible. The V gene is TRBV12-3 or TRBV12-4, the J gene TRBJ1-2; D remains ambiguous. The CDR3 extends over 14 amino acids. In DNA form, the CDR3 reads TGTGCCAGCCACTTAAACACCGAATACTATGGCTACATCTTC. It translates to CASHLNTEYYGYIF.

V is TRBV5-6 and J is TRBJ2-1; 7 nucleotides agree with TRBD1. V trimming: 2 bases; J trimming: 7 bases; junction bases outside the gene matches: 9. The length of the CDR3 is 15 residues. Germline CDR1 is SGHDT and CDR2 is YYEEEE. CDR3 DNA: TGTGCCAGCAGCTTTTCGACAGGGACCACGAATGAGCAGTTCTTC. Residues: CASSFSTGTTNEQFF.

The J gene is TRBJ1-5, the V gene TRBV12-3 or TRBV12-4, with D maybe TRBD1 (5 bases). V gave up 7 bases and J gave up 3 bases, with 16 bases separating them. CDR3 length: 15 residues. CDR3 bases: TGTGCCAGCACCGAAGCCAGCAGGGCCAATCAGCCCCAGCATTTT. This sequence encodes CASTEASRANQPQHF.

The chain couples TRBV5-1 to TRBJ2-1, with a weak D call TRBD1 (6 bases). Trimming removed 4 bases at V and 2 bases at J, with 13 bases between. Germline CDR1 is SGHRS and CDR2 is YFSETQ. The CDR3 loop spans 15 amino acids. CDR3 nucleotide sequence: TGCGCCAGCAGCCTTGACAGGAGCGCCTACAATGAGCAGTTCTTC. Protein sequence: CASSLDRSAYNEQFF. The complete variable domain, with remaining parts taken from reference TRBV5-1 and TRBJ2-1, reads KAGVTQTPRYLIKTRGQQVTLSCSPISGHRSVSWYQQTPGQGLQFLFEYFSETQRNKGNFPGRFSGRQFSNSRSEMNVSTLELGDSALYLCASSLDRSAYNEQFFGPGTRLTVL.

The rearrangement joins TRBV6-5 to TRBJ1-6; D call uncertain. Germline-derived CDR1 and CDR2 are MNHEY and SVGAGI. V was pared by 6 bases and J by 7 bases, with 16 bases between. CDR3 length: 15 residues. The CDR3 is CASRPRTGSNSPLHF. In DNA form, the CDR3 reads TGTGCCAGCAGGCCCCGGACCGGGTCGAATTCACCCCTCCACTTT.

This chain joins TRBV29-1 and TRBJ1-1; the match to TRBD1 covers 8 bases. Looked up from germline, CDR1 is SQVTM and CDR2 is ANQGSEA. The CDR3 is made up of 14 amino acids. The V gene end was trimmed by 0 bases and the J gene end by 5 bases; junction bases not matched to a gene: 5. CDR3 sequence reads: CSVEEGRGLTEAFF. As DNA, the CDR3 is TGCAGCGTTGAAGAGGGCAGGGGGCTGACTGAAGCTTTCTTT.

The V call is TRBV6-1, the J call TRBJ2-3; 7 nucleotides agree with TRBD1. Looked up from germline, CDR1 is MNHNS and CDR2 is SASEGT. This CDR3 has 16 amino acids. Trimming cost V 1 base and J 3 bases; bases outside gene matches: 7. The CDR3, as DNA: TGTGCCAGCAGTGAAGGGACAGGAGGATCTACAGATACGCAGTATTTT. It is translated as CASSEGTGGSTDTQYF.

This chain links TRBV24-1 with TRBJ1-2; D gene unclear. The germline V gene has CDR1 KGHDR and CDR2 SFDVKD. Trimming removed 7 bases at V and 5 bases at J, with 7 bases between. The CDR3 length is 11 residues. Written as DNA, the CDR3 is TGTGCCACCAGCGACTATTATGGCTACACCTTC. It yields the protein CATSDYYGYTF.

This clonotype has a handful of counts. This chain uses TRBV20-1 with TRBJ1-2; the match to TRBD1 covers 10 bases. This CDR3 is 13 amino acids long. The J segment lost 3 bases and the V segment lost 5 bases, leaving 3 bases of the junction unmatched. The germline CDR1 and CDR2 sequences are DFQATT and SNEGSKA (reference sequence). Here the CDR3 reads CSASGTGDYGYTF. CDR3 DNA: TGCAGTGCTTCCGGGACAGGGGACTATGGCTACACCTTC.

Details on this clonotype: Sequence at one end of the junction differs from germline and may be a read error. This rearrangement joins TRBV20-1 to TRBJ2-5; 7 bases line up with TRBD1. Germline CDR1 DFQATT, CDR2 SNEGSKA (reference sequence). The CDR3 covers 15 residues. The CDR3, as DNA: TGCAGTGCTGGAGATATGAGGGGGCATCAAGAGACCCAGTACTTC. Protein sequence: CSAGDMRGHQETQYF.

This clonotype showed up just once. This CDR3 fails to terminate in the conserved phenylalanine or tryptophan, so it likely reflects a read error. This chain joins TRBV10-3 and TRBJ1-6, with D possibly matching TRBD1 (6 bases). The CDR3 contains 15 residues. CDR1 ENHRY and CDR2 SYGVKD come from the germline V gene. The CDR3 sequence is CVIRAGTNNNSPLHL. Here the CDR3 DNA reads TGTGTCATCAGGGCCGGGACAAATAATAATTCACCCCTCCACCTT.

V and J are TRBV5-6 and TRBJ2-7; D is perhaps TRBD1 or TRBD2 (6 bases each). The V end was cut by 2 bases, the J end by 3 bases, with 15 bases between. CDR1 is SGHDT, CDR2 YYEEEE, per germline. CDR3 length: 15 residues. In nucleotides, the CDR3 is TGTGCCAGCAGCTTATCGAGGGGGGTCCTCTACGAGCAGTACTTC. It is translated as CASSLSRGVLYEQYF.

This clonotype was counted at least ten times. This CDR3 is CAISERDRKGQETQYF. CDR3 DNA: TGTGCCATCAGTGAGCGGGACAGGAAGGGCCAAGAGACCCAGTACTTC. V gene TRBV10-3 combines with J gene TRBJ2-5; 8 nucleotides match TRBD1. V was pared by 2 bases and J by 1 base, with 6 bases of the junction left unmatched. CDR1 is ENHRY, CDR2 SYGVKD, per germline. CDR3 length: 16 amino acids.

The CDR3 sequence is CASSLGGGALYGYTF. The CDR3 DNA reads as TGTGCCAGCAGCCTGGGTGGTGGGGCCCTTTATGGCTACACCTTC. The V gene is TRBV6-5, the J gene TRBJ1-2; maybe TRBD1 (5 bases). CDR3 length: 15 residues. Germline V gives CDR1 MNHEY, CDR2 SVGAGI. Trimming pared 6 bases from V and 5 bases from J, leaving 19 bases between.

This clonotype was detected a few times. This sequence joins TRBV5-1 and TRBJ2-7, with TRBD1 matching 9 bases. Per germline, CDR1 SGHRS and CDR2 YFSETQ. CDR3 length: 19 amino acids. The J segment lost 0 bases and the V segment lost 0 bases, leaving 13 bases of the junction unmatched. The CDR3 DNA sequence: TGCGCCAGCAGCTTGGATAATGTAAACAGGGGGCCCAGCTCCTACGAGCAGTACTTC. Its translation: CASSLDNVNRGPSSYEQYF.

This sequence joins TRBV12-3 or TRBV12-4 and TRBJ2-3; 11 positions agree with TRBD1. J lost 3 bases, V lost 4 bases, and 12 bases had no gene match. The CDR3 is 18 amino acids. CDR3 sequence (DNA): TGTGCCAGCAGTTCCGAACAGGGGGACAGGGGGAGTACAGATACGCAGTATTTT. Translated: CASSSEQGDRGSTDTQYF.

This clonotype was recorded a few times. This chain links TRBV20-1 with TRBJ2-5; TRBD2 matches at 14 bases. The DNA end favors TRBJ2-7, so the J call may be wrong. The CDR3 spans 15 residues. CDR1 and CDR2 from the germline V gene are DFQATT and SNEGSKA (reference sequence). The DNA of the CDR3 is TGCAGTGCCCAGGGACTAGCGGGGGCCCAATACGAGCAGTACTTC. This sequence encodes CSAQGLAGAQYEQYF.

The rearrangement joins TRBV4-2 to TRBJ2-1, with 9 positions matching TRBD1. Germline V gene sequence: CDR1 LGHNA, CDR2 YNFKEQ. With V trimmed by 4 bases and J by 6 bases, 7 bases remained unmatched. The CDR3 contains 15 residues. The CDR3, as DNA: TGTGCCAGCAGCCTACAGGGGGCGTCCGCCAATGAGCAGTTCTTC. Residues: CASSLQGASANEQFF.

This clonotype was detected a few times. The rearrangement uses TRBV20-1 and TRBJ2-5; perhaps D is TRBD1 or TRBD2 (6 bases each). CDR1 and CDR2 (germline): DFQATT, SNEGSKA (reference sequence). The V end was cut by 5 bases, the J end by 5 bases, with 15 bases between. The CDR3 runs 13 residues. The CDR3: CSAEGGPRETQYF. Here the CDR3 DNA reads TGCAGTGCTGAAGGGGGGCCCCGGGAGACCCAGTACTTC.